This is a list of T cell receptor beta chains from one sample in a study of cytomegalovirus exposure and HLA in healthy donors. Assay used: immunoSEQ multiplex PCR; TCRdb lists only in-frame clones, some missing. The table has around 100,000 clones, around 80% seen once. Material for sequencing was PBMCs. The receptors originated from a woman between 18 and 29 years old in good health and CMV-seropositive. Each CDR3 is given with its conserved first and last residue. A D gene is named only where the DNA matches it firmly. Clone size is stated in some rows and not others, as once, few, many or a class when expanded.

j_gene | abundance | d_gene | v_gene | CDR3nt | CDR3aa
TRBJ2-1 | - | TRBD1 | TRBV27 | TGTGCCAGCAGAATGGACAGGTTAACCTACAATGAGCAGTTCTTC | CASRMDRLTYNEQFF
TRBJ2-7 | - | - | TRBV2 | TGTGCCAGCAGTGAAGGGTTGACTGTCCCCTACGAGCAGTACTTC | CASSEGLTVPYEQYF
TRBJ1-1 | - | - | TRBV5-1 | TGCGCCAGCAGCTTGGAGGCCAGCGGGACTGAAGCTTTCTTT | CASSLEASGTEAFF
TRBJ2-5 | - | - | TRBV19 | TGTGCCAGTAGTGGTAACCTTCGGCAAGAGACCCAGTACTTC | CASSGNLRQETQYF
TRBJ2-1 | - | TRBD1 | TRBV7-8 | TGTGCCAGCAGCTTAACGACAGGGATGGTTGGACTCTACAATGAGCAGTTCTTC | CASSLTTGMVGLYNEQFF
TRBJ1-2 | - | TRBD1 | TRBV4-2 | TGTGCCAGCAGCCGCAACCGGGACAGAGCTCAAGGCTACACCTTC | CASSRNRDRAQGYTF
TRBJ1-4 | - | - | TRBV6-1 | TGTGCCAGCAGAGTGTCCGGGGTCGGCGAAAAACTGTTTTTT | CASRVSGVGEKLFF
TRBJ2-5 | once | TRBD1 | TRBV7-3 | TGTGCCAGCAGCTCCCATGGGCAGGGGGCTCGGGAGACCCAGTACTTC | CASSSHGQGARETQYF
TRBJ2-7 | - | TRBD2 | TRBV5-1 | TGCGCCAGCAGCTGGACTAGCGGGAACTCCTACGAGCAGTACTTC | CASSWTSGNSYEQYF
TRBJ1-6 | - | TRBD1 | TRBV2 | TGTGCCAGCAGTGGGGACAGGGAATATTCACCCCTCCACTTT | CASSGDREYSPLHF
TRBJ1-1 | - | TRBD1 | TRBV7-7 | TGTGCCAGCAGCCAGGGGACAGGGCTCAAAGCTTTCTTT | CASSQGTGLKAFF
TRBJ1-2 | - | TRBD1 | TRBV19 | TGTGCCAGTAGTACCTTAACCGGGACAGGGGGCGCCTATGGCTACACCTTC | CASSTLTGTGGAYGYTF
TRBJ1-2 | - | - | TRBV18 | TGTGCCAGCTCGCTAACCTCAGGGGACGGCTACACCTTC | CASSLTSGDGYTF
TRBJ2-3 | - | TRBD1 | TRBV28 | TGTGCCAGCAGTTTAGCGGGACAGGAAGCAGATACGCAGTATTTT | CASSLAGQEADTQYF
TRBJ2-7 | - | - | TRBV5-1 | TGCGCCAGCAGCCCGGTCGGACTAACCTCCTACGAGCAGTACTTC | CASSPVGLTSYEQYF
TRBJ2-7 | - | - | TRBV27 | TGTGCCAGCAGTTTAGGTGGGGAGCGATACTACGAGCAGTACTTC | CASSLGGERYYEQYF
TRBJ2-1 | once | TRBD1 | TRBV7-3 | TGTGCCAGCAGCTTGATCCCGGGACAGGTGTACAATGAGCAGTTCTTC | CASSLIPGQVYNEQFF
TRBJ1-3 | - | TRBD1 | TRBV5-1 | TGCGCCAGCAGCTTGGGGGACAGGTACTCTGGAAACACCATATATTTT | CASSLGDRYSGNTIYF
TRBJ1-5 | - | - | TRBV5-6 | TGTGCCAGCAGCTTTTGGGGGGACCAGCCCCAGCATTTT | CASSFWGDQPQHF
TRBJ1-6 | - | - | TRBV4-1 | TGCGCCAGCAGCCAAGAAAAGGGGATTTCACCCCTCCACTTT | CASSQEKGISPLHF
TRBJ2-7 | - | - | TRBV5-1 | TGCGCCAGCAGCTTGGTTAGTCTCACCTACGAGCAGTACTTC | CASSLVSLTYEQYF
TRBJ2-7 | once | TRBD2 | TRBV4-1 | TGCGCCAGCAGCCATCCCTTGCGGGGGGCCTACGAGCAGTACTTC | CASSHPLRGAYEQYF
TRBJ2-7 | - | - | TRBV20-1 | TGCAGTGCTAGAGATCTCTACGAGCAGTACTTC | CSARDLYEQYF
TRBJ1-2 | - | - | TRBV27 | TGTGCCAGCAGCACCCGAGGAGGATCTAATGGCTACACCTTC | CASSTRGGSNGYTF
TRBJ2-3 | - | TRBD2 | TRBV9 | TGTGCCAGCAGCGTAGGACTAGCGGGACCAGATACGCAGTATTTT | CASSVGLAGPDTQYF
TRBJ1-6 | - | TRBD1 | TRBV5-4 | TGTGCCAGCAGCTTGCGGAACAGGGGCCTCTCACCCCTCCACTTT | CASSLRNRGLSPLHF
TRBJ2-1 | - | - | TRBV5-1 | TGCGCCAGCAGCTTCCGGGGCAGGGGTGAGCATGAGCAGTTCTTC | CASSFRGRGEHEQFF
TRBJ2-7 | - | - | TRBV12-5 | TGTGCTAGTGGTTTGGTCTGGGACACCCACGAGCAGTACTTC | CASGLVWDTHEQYF
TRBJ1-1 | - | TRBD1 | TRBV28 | TGTGCCAGCAGTTTATATACTCAGGGGGCGCGCACTGAAGCTTTCTTT | CASSLYTQGARTEAFF
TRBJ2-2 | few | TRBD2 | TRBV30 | TGTGCCTGGAGACTAGCGGGAGGCACCGGGGAGCTGTTTTTT | CAWRLAGGTGELFF
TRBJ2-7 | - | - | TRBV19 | TGTGCCAGTAGTTTAAGCGAGTCCTACGAGCAGTACTTC | CASSLSESYEQYF
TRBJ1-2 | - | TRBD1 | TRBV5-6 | TGTGCCAGCAGCATGGGGACAGGGGGCGGCTACACCTTC | CASSMGTGGGYTF
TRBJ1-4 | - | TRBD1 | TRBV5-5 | TGTGCCAGCAGCTTGGCGCTGGGACAGGGGCATAATGAAAAACTGTTTTTT | CASSLALGQGHNEKLFF
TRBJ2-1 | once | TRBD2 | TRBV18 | TGTGCCAGCTCACCCAAAGCGGGAGGGACCTACAATGAGCAGTTCTTC | CASSPKAGGTYNEQFF
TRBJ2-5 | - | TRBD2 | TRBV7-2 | TGTGCCAGCAGCTCACTAGCGGGGGGACGAGAGACCCAGTACTTC | CASSSLAGGRETQYF
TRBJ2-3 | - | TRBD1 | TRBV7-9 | TGTGCCAGCAGCTCAACAGGGGGCGCTTGGTGGACAGATACGCAGTATTTT | CASSSTGGAWWTDTQYF
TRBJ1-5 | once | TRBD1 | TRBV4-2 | TGTGCCAGCAGCCGGTTACCTCCGGGACAGGGAAGCAATCAGCCCCAGCATTTT | CASSRLPPGQGSNQPQHF